The next 19 T cell receptor beta chains were all read from a single sample in a study of cytomegalovirus exposure and HLA in healthy donors. Both 60 Vbeta primers and 13 Jbeta primers went into the PCR. Method: immunoSEQ multiplex PCR; TCRdb's copy keeps in-frame clones and lacks some. Here the sample spans approximately 150,000 clones, under 85% being singletons. Specimen: PBMCs. These receptors all stem from a woman aged 30 to 39 in good health and CMV-seronegative.

This clone is a singleton in its sample. The chain is built from TRBV5-1 and TRBJ2-2; 7 bases are a match to TRBD2. CDR1 and CDR2 (germline): SGHRS, YFSETQ. Trimming took 7 bases from V and 6 from J; bases not matched to a gene: 9. The CDR3 length is 14 residues. CDR3 loop: CASSATSPPGELFF. CDR3 nucleotide sequence: TGCGCCAGCTCTGCGACTAGCCCCCCCGGGGAGCTGTTTTTT. The variable domain in full, completed from reference TRBV5-1 and TRBJ2-2, reads KAGVTQTPRYLIKTRGQQVTLSCSPISGHRSVSWYQQTPGQGLQFLFEYFSETQRNKGNFPGRFSGRQFSNSRSEMNVSTLELGDSALYLCASSATSPPGELFFGEGSRLTVL.

The rearrangement links TRBV7-2 to TRBJ2-7; 7 bases align to TRBD2. This CDR3 is built from 13 residues. Trimming cost V 6 bases and J 0 bases; bases outside gene matches: 2. Germline V CDR1 and CDR2: SGHTA, FQGNSA. Here the CDR3 reads CASSWDYSYEQYF. DNA for the CDR3: TGTGCCAGCAGTTGGGACTACTCCTACGAGCAGTACTTC. Variable domain in full (rest from reference TRBV7-2 and TRBJ2-7): GAGVSQSPSNKVTEKGKDVELRCDPISGHTALYWYRQSLGQGLEFLIYFQGNSAPDKSGLPSDRFSAERTGGSVSTLTIQRTQQEDSAVYLCASSWDYSYEQYFGPGTRLTVT.

The chain is built from TRBV27 and TRBJ2-2; 12 bases are shared with TRBD1. This CDR3 spans 13 amino acids. J lost 10 bases, V lost 7 bases, and 4 bases had no gene match. Germline values: CDR1 MNHEY, CDR2 SMNVEV (reference sequence). CDR3 region: CASTGTGGKELFF. CDR3 DNA: TGTGCCAGCACAGGGACAGGGGGCAAGGAGCTGTTTTTT.

In the case of this clone: One junction end disagrees with the germline gene, perhaps due to a read error. V and J are TRBV2 and TRBJ1-1; the match to TRBD1 covers 9 bases. The germline CDR1 and CDR2 sequences are SNHLY and FYNNEI. The CDR3 is 12 residues long. Here the CDR3 reads CASSYRGLLAQF. The DNA of the CDR3 is TGTGCCAGCAGTTACAGGGGGCTGTTGGCCCAATTT.

This clone was seen once. This rearrangement joins TRBV10-3 to TRBJ1-2, with D perhaps TRBD1 (5 bases). This CDR3 region has 17 residues. Germline-derived CDR1 and CDR2 are ENHRY and SYGVKD. Between the trimmed V and J ends, which lost 2 bases and 3 bases, there was a span of 19 bases. The CDR3 loop reads CAISEPTSDSHDYGYTF. CDR3 nucleotides: TGTGCCATCAGTGAGCCAACCAGTGACAGCCACGACTATGGCTACACCTTC.

CDR3 amino acids: CASSYRGRGAEAFF. CDR3 in DNA: TGTGCCAGCAGTTACAGGGGCAGAGGGGCTGAAGCTTTCTTT. The chain is built from TRBV27 and TRBJ1-1; 7 bases are a match to TRBD1. Germline V gives CDR1 MNHEY, CDR2 SMNVEV (reference sequence). This CDR3 spans 14 amino acids. V shed 4 bases, J shed 6 bases, and the junction held 8 bases outside the gene matches.

The chain links TRBV7-2 to TRBJ2-2; D is perhaps TRBD1 (5 bases). Germline assignment: CDR1 SGHTA and CDR2 FQGNSA. V gave up 1 base and J gave up 0 bases, with 9 bases separating them. The CDR3 covers 16 residues. CDR3 sequence (DNA): TGTGCCAGCAGCTTAGTTGCCAGGGCGAACACCGGGGAGCTGTTTTTT. Translated: CASSLVARANTGELFF. Based on the CDR3 plus reference TRBV7-2 and TRBJ2-2, the full variable domain is GAGVSQSPSNKVTEKGKDVELRCDPISGHTALYWYRQSLGQGLEFLIYFQGNSAPDKSGLPSDRFSAERTGGSVSTLTIQRTQQEDSAVYLCASSLVARANTGELFFGEGSRLTVL.

The sample holds a few counts of this clone. V and J are TRBV28 and TRBJ1-4; the D is unclear. Deletions cut 6 bases from V and 11 bases from J, with 13 bases between. This CDR3 spans 12 amino acids. The germline gives CDR1 MDHEN, CDR2 SYDVKM. In DNA form, the CDR3 reads TGTGCCAGCAGCTCTGGAGGAGGGAAACTGTTTTTT. It codes for CASSSGGGKLFF. Looking up the rest from reference TRBV28 and TRBJ1-4 gives the full variable domain: DVKVTQSSRYLVKRTGEKVFLECVQDMDHENMFWYRQDPGLGLRLIYFSYDVKMKEKGDIPEGYSVSREKKERFSLILESASTNQTSMYLCASSSGGGKLFFGSGTQLSVL.

The V gene is TRBV7-9, the J gene TRBJ1-1; D remains unclear. The CDR3 length is 15 residues. Germline values: CDR1 SEHNR, CDR2 FQNEAQ (reference sequence). Trimming removed 1 base at V and 6 bases at J, with 15 bases between. The CDR3 protein is CASSLVPGSTSEAFF. The CDR3 nucleotides read TGTGCCAGCAGCTTAGTTCCGGGTTCGACCTCTGAAGCTTTCTTT. Variable domain in full (rest from reference TRBV7-9 and TRBJ1-1): DTGVSQNPRHKITKRGQNVTFRCDPISEHNRLYWYRQTLGQGPEFLTYFQNEAQLEKSRLLSDRFSAERPKGSFSTLEIQRTEQGDSAMYLCASSLVPGSTSEAFFGQGTRLTVV.

This rearrangement joins TRBV7-6 to TRBJ2-7, with 9 bases matching TRBD1. The CDR3 has 14 amino acids. V dropped 5 bases and J dropped 2; count of bases not matched to a gene: 4. The germline CDR1 and CDR2 sequences are SGHVS and FNYEAQ. The CDR3 loop is CASSPGQGTYEQYF. CDR3 DNA: TGTGCCAGCAGCCCGGGACAGGGAACCTACGAGCAGTACTTC.

J is TRBJ2-3 and V is TRBV4-2, with D maybe TRBD2 (7 bases). This CDR3 contains 18 residues. Looked up from germline, CDR1 is LGHNA and CDR2 is YNFKEQ. V was shortened by 0 bases and J by 1 base, with 17 bases between the two germline ends. This chain's CDR3 is CASSQELGGGAGTDTQYF. In DNA form, the CDR3 reads TGTGCCAGCAGCCAAGAGCTCGGTGGGGGGGCGGGCACAGATACGCAGTATTTT.

The V call is TRBV9, the J call TRBJ2-2; D is possibly TRBD1 (6 bases). V dropped 7 bases and J dropped 9 bases, with 19 bases sitting between them. The germline gives CDR1 SGDLS, CDR2 YYNGEE. The CDR3 covers 14 residues. The CDR3 sequence is CASAFGQSKRELFF. The CDR3 DNA reads TGTGCCAGCGCCTTTGGACAGTCCAAGCGGGAGCTGTTTTTT.

This clone was detected only a few times. The rearrangement joins TRBV13 to TRBJ2-7, with D possibly TRBD1 on 5 matching bases. The length of the CDR3 is 15 residues. V was clipped by 2 bases and J by 0 bases, with 11 bases between them. CDR1 PRHDT and CDR2 FYEKMQ come from the germline V gene (reference sequence). The CDR3 bases are TGTGCCAGCAGCTTAATCGACAGAAGCTCCTACGAGCAGTACTTC. It is translated as CASSLIDRSSYEQYF.

This chain links TRBV29-1 with TRBJ2-7; D gene uncertain. CDR1 is SQVTM, CDR2 ANQGSEA, per germline. The germline V and J ends were trimmed by 4 bases and 5 bases, with 15 bases remaining between them. This CDR3 region has 13 residues. DNA of the CDR3: TGCAGCGTTGTTTTTACAGTGAGACACGAGCAGTACTTC. This codes for CSVVFTVRHEQYF.

J is TRBJ2-3 and V is TRBV10-3, with D maybe TRBD2 (5 bases). From germline, CDR1 is ENHRY and CDR2 SYGVKD. The CDR3 has 12 residues. V lost 7 bases to trimming and J lost 2 bases, with 7 bases between them. Here the CDR3 DNA reads TGTGCCATCACGGGAAACACAGATACGCAGTATTTT. This translates into CAITGNTDTQYF.

The chain combines TRBV7-3 with TRBJ1-1; D gene ambiguous. Germline loops: CDR1 SGHTA, CDR2 FQGTGA. The CDR3 consists of 14 residues. V was pared by 7 bases and J by 0 bases, with 12 bases between. CDR3 sequence: CASTRGGLNTEAFF. CDR3 coding DNA: TGTGCCAGCACCCGCGGCGGGCTGAACACTGAAGCTTTCTTT.

The chain recombines TRBV18 with TRBJ2-2; 10 nucleotides agree with TRBD2. Germline trimming cut 3 bases from V and 0 bases from J; bases unmatched to any gene: 1. This CDR3 spans 16 amino acids. Germline-derived CDR1 and CDR2 are KGHSH and LQKENI. The chain's CDR3 is CASSPLAGANTGELFF. The DNA of the CDR3 is TGTGCCAGCTCACCTCTAGCGGGGGCGAACACCGGGGAGCTGTTTTTT.

For this clone: The junction does not match germline at one end; this may be a read error. The chain is built from TRBV6-1 and TRBJ1-5; D call uncertain. The CDR3 contains 12 residues. Germline values: CDR1 MNHNS, CDR2 SASEGT. The CDR3 loop is CASREGSQPQHF. The CDR3 DNA reads TGTGCCAGCAGAGAAGGGAGTCAGCCCCAGCATTTT.

The V call is TRBV5-1, the J call TRBJ1-4; D gene ambiguous. The CDR3 covers 16 residues. CDR1 is SGHRS, CDR2 YFSETQ, per germline. With 1 base removed from V and 4 bases from J, the gap between germline ends came to 14 bases. The CDR3 region is CASSLSPTGINEKLFF. The DNA for the CDR3 is TGCGCCAGCAGCTTGAGCCCGACCGGGATTAATGAAAAACTGTTTTTT.